These 13 T cell receptor beta chains were sequenced from one sample in a study of neoadjuvant anti-PD-1 for oral cavity cancer. Indicated time point: after neoadjuvant nivolumab, at surgical resection. Data came from immunoSEQ multiplex PCR; TCRdb stores just in-frame clones and leaves some out. The table lists tens of thousands of clones, around 79% of them singletons. Source: PBMCs, taken after nivolumab (anti-PD-1) treatment. The receptors shown here come from a person between 40 and 85 years old with oral cavity squamous cell carcinoma.

V is TRBV27 and J is TRBJ1-2; TRBD1 might be the D (5 bases). V dropped 4 bases and J dropped 2 bases, with 14 bases sitting between them. Germline lookup yields CDR1 MNHEY and CDR2 SMNVEV (reference sequence). The CDR3 loop spans 15 amino acids. The CDR3 nucleotides are TGTGCCAGCAGTTCTCCCGGGGGGGGGAACTATGGCTACACCTTC. This codes for CASSSPGGGNYGYTF.

V and J are TRBV2 and TRBJ1-2; 7 positions match TRBD1. After removal of 3 bases from V and 0 bases from J, the junction contained 4 bases not matched to a gene. The CDR3 consists of 15 residues. From germline, CDR1 is SNHLY and CDR2 FYNNEI. For the CDR3, the DNA is TGTGCCAGCAGTGACCCCGGGACAGCTAACTATGGCTACACCTTC. It encodes CASSDPGTANYGYTF.

V and J are TRBV13 and TRBJ2-7, with D possibly TRBD1 on 5 matching bases. Germline V lookup: CDR1 PRHDT, CDR2 FYEKMQ (reference sequence). V lost 1 base and J 1 base, leaving 5 bases between the germline ends. This CDR3 has 13 residues. The CDR3 protein is CASSLEGSYEQYF. The CDR3, as DNA: TGTGCCAGCAGCTTAGAGGGGTCCTACGAGCAGTACTTC. The whole variable domain, remainder taken from reference TRBV13 and TRBJ2-7, is AAGVIQSPRHLIKEKRETATLKCYPIPRHDTVYWYQQGPGQDPQFLISFYEKMQSDKGSIPDRFSAQQFSDYHSELNMSSLELGDSALYFCASSLEGSYEQYFGPGTRLTVT.

V gene TRBV4-2 combines with J gene TRBJ2-7; 9 bases fit TRBD2. The CDR3 extends over 15 amino acids. J lost 0 bases, V lost 3 bases, and 3 bases had no gene match. Germline V CDR1 and CDR2: LGHNA, YNFKEQ. Here the CDR3 reads CASSQGGGDSYEQYF. The CDR3 nucleotides read TGTGCCAGCAGCCAGGGCGGGGGGGACTCCTACGAGCAGTACTTC.

The CDR3 DNA is TGTGCCAGTTCTCCAATTCGGGCCAAAACTTTTAACTCTGGAAACACCATATATTTT. As protein: CASSPIRAKTFNSGNTIYF. The J gene is TRBJ1-3, the V gene TRBV18; D is undetermined. The V gene's germline CDR1 is KGHSH and CDR2 LQKENI. CDR3 length equals 19 residues. V lost 9 bases to trimming and J lost 0 bases, with 27 bases between them. Together with reference TRBV18 and TRBJ1-3, the CDR3 gives the full variable domain: NAGVMQNPRHLVRRRGQEARLRCSPMKGHSHVYWYRQLPEEGLKFMVYLQKENIIDESGMPKERFSAEFPKEGPSILRIQQVVRGDSAAYFCASSPIRAKTFNSGNTIYFGEGSWLTVV.

V and J are TRBV7-8 and TRBJ1-3, with D perhaps TRBD1 (5 bases). The length of the CDR3 is 16 residues. Germline loops: CDR1 SGHVS, CDR2 FQNEAQ. V was shortened by 3 bases and J by 0 bases, with 12 bases between the two germline ends. CDR3 nucleotide sequence: TGTGCCAGCAGCTTGCGGGGGTCGTACTCTGGAAACACCATATATTTT. Translated, it gives CASSLRGSYSGNTIYF.

V and J are TRBV15 and TRBJ1-1; 9 nucleotides agree with TRBD1. CDR3 size: 15 residues. Germline V lookup: CDR1 LNHNV, CDR2 YYDKDF (reference sequence). Trimming removed 0 bases from V and 6 bases from J; junction bases left unmatched: 5. For the CDR3, the DNA is TGTGCCACCAGCAGAGAAGGACAGGGGTTCGCTGAAGCTTTCTTT. Translation gives CATSREGQGFAEAFF.

The chain recombines TRBV6-1 with TRBJ1-5; D not resolved. The CDR3 extends over 12 amino acids. Trimming cost V 9 bases and J 5 bases, with 11 bases left between them. The germline CDR1 and CDR2 sequences are MNHNS and SASEGT. The CDR3: CAREKPDQPQHF. CDR3 coding DNA: TGTGCCAGAGAAAAGCCGGATCAGCCCCAGCATTTT.

V is TRBV10-2 and J is TRBJ2-5; D might be TRBD2 (6 bases). V was pared by 6 bases and J by 5 bases, with 16 bases between. There are 14 residues in the CDR3. Germline V lookup: CDR1 WSHSY, CDR2 SAAADI. The CDR3 loop is CASREGGSRETQYF. CDR3 DNA: TGCGCCAGCAGGGAGGGAGGCTCTCGGGAGACCCAGTACTTC.

This rearrangement joins TRBV18 to TRBJ2-1; D is undetermined. CDR3 length equals 15 residues. CDR1 and CDR2 from the germline V gene are KGHSH and LQKENI. Between the trimmed V and J ends, which lost 0 bases and 2 bases, there was a span of 8 bases. CDR3 sequence (DNA): TGTGCCAGCTCACCACCGAGCGCCCCCTACAATGAGCAGTTCTTC. It encodes CASSPPSAPYNEQFF.

The rearrangement uses TRBV19 and TRBJ1-5; TRBD1 agrees at 8 bases. CDR1 and CDR2 (germline): LNHDA, SQIVND (reference sequence). With 7 bases clipped from V and 2 bases from J, the junction kept 4 bases outside the gene matches. The CDR3 consists of 14 residues. CDR3 sequence reads: CASTHRGGNQPQHF. CDR3 in DNA: TGTGCCAGTACCCACAGGGGGGGCAATCAGCCCCAGCATTTT.

This clone was observed a few times. The CDR3 region has the DNA TGCGCCAGCAGCCAAGTTGAAGTGTCCTACGAGCAGTACTTC. As protein: CASSQVEVSYEQYF. The rearrangement uses TRBV4-1 and TRBJ2-7; unclear D gene. Trimming cost V 1 base and J 1 base, with 8 bases left between them. Germline V gene lookup returns CDR1 MGHRA and CDR2 YSYEKL. The CDR3 is made up of 14 amino acids.

CDR3 residues: CASSLGARTGDEQYF. CDR3 bases: TGTGCCAGCAGCTTGGGGGCTAGGACAGGGGACGAGCAGTACTTC. The chain links TRBV7-6 to TRBJ2-7; 9 nucleotides match TRBD1. Germline values: CDR1 SGHVS, CDR2 FNYEAQ. The CDR3 length is 15 residues. After removal of 3 bases from V and 5 bases from J, the junction contained 8 bases not matched to a gene.